This T cell receptor (beta chain) is drawn from a study of identical twins. The V gene's germline CDR1 is SQVTM and CDR2 ANQGSEA. CDR3 length equals 13 residues. With V trimmed by 7 bases and J by 2 bases, 5 bases remained unmatched. TCRdb analysed the 5' RACE reads with MiXCR anew, one entry per CDR3 protein. This table holds hundreds of thousands of distinct CDR3 sequences, about 7% found once. The sample holds many counts of this clonotype. The data also belong to a second study, concerning yellow fever vaccine responses in identical twins.

The chain has TRBV29-1 and TRBJ1-2; 9 positions match TRBD1. The sample taken for sequencing was memory (CD45RO+) T cells sorted from blood. This TCR came from a woman younger than 30 in good health. The CDR3: CSAGTGRNYGYTF. CDR3 bases: TGCAGCGCCGGGACAGGGAGAAACTATGGCTACACCTTC. Together with reference TRBV29-1 and TRBJ1-2, the CDR3 gives the full variable domain: SAVISQKPSRDICQRGTSLTIQCQVDSQVTMMFWYRQQPGQSLTLIATANQGSEATYESGFVIDKFPISRPNLTFSTLTVSNMSPEDSSIYLCSAGTGRNYGYTFGSGTRLTVV.